This is a list of T cell receptor beta chains from one sample in a study of shared clonotypes between healthy human individuals. Sequenced by immunoSEQ multiplex PCR; TCRdb stores in-frame clones only, minus some. Of approximately 650,000 clones listed, about 95% are singletons. Specimen: naive CD8+ T cells sorted from blood. All receptors derive from a woman in her 30s in good health. The CDR3 runs from the conserved cysteine through the conserved F or W.

j_gene	v_gene	CDR3aa
TRBJ2-1	TRBV28	CASSFPLAGKEGEQFF
TRBJ2-5	TRBV28	CASSLGGRVDWETQYF
TRBJ2-7	TRBV29-1	CSVITYEQYF
TRBJ2-3	TRBV27	CASSLDGGSTDTQYF
TRBJ2-7	TRBV28	CASSWPAREGRYEQYF
TRBJ1-5	TRBV28	CASSSPYDDQPQHF
TRBJ2-1	TRBV10-3	CAISEGPHNEQFF
TRBJ2-7	TRBV4-1	CASSQERNSYEQYF
TRBJ1-2	TRBV29-1	CSVEPVENYGYTF
TRBJ1-4	TRBV19	CASSADRRGIGEKLFF
TRBJ2-7	TRBV9	CASNAGTGTYEQYF
TRBJ2-7	TRBV10-3	CAIASSLAGGYEQYF
TRBJ2-7	TRBV27	CASSYTTSGSSYEQYF
TRBJ2-3	TRBV27	CASTGADTDTQYF
TRBJ2-3	TRBV10-2	CASSESLAAHTDTQYF
TRBJ2-7	TRBV28	CASSFGSERYF
TRBJ1-5	TRBV28	CASTLWANQPQHF
TRBJ2-1	TRBV29-1	CSVEGGAHSSRYNEQFF
TRBJ2-2	TRBV28	CASSLVREFENTGELFF
TRBJ2-7	TRBV1	CTSTRGTSGSEQYF
TRBJ2-1	TRBV11-2	CASSSGTGLYNEQFF
TRBJ1-1	TRBV20-1	CSASAGSFF
TRBJ1-2	TRBV7-9	CASSRGQNYGYTF